Only a few counts were recorded for the clone carrying this T cell receptor (beta chain). Its antigen is unknown. Based on CD45RO/CCR7/CD25/CD127/CD95/CD27, CD4+ regulatory, stem cell-like memory, naive and central memory cells were sorted. The data are from a study of beta chain features in type 1 diabetes. In the study overall: Similarity in age, gender and cell yields was seen between patients and healthy donors. Points from the study as a whole: Naive, central memory and Treg TCRB repertoires seemed to resemble each other more closely in patients than they did in healthy donors.

Germline V gene lookup returns CDR1 SEHNR and CDR2 FQNEAQ (reference sequence). V was clipped by 5 bases and J by 6 bases, with 15 bases between them. The CDR3 covers 14 residues. What was sequenced were expressed TCRB transcripts, since all of the isolated RNA had been reverse transcribed. Generated by immunoSEQ multiplex PCR, the TCRdb table keeps only in-frame clones and is missing some. In the table there are 140,000 or so clones, around 9.3% of which are singletons. The sequence was obtained from a man in his late teens or twenties in good health. The chain is built from TRBV7-9 and TRBJ2-3, with unresolved D. The sample comprised naive CD4+ T cells from blood. CDR3 amino acids: CASSKPLEVDTQYF. DNA for the CDR3: TGTGCCAGCAGCAAACCCCTCGAGGTGGATACGCAGTATTTT.